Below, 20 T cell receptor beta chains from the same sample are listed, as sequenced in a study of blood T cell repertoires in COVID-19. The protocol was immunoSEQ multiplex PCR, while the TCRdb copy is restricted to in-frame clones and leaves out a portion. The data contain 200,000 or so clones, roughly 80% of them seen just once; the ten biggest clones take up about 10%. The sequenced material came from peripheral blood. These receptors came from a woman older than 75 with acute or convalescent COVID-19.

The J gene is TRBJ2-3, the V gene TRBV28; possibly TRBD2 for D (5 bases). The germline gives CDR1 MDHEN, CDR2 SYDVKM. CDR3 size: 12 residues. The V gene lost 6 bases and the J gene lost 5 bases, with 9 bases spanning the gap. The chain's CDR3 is CASRTGVDTQYF. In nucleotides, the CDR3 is TGTGCCAGCAGGACCGGGGTAGATACGCAGTATTTT.

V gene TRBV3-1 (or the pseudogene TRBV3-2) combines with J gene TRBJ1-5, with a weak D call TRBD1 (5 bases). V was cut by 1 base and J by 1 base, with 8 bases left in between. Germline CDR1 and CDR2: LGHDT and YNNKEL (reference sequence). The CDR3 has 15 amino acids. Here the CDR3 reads CASSQVWGSNQPQHF. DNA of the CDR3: TGTGCCAGCAGCCAAGTCTGGGGCAGCAATCAGCCCCAGCATTTT.

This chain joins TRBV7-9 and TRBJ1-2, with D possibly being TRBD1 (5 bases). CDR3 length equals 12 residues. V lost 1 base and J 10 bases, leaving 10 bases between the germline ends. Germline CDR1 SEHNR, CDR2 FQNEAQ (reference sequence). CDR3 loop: CASSLEKGDYTF. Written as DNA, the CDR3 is TGTGCCAGCAGCTTAGAAAAAGGGGACTACACCTTC.

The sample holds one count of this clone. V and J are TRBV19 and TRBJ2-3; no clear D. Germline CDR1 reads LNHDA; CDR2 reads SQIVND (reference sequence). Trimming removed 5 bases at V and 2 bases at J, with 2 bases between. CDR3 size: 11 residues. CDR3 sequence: CASSYTDTQYF. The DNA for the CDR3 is TGTGCCAGTAGTTACACAGATACGCAGTATTTT.

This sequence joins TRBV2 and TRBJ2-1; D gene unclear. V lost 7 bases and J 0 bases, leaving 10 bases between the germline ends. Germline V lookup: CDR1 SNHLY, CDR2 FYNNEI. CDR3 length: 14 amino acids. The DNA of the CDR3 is TGTGCCAGCAATCCACAGAGCTCCTACAATGAGCAGTTCTTC. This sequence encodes CASNPQSSYNEQFF.

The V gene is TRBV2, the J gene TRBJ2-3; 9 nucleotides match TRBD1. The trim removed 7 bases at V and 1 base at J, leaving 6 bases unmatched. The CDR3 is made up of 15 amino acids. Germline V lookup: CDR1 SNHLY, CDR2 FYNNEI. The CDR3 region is CASILDRGGTDTQYF. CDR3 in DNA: TGTGCCAGCATCTTAGACAGGGGGGGCACAGATACGCAGTATTTT.

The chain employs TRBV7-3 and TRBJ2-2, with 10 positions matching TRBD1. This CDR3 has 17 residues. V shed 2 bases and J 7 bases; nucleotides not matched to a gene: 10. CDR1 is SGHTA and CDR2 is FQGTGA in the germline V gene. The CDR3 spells CASSLRAGTGADGELFF. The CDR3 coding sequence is TGTGCCAGCAGCTTACGGGCCGGGACAGGGGCGGACGGGGAGCTGTTTTTT.

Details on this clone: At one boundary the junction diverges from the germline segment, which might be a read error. The CDR3 sequence is CASGEGQVSYEQYF. The CDR3 coding sequence is TGTGCCAGCGGTGAAGGACAGGTGTCCTACGAGCAGTACTTC. The chain couples TRBV6-1 to TRBJ2-7; 7 nucleotides align to TRBD1. CDR3 length: 14 residues. Germline loops: CDR1 MNHNS, CDR2 SASEGT.

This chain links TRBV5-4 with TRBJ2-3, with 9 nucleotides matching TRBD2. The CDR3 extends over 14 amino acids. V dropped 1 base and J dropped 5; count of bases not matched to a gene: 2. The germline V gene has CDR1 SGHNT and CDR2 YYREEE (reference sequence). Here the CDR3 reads CASSLKAGGDTQYF. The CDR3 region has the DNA TGTGCCAGCAGCTTGAAAGCGGGGGGAGATACGCAGTATTTT.

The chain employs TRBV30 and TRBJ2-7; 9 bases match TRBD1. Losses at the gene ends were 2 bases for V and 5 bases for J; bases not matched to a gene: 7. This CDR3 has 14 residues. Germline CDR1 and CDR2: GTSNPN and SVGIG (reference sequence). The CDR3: CAWSSGQGVDEQYF. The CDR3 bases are TGTGCCTGGAGTTCGGGACAGGGAGTAGACGAGCAGTACTTC.

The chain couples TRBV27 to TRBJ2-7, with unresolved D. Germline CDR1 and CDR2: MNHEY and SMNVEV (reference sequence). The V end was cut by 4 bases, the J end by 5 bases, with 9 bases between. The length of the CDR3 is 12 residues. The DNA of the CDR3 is TGTGCCAGCAGTTCTTACAGCCACGAGCAGTACTTC. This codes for CASSSYSHEQYF.

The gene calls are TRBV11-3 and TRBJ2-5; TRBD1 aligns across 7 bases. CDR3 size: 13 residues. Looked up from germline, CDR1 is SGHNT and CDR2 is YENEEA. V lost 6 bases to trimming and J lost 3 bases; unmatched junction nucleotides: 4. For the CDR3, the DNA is TGTGCCAGCAGTACAGGGGTGGAAGAGACCCAGTACTTC. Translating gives CASSTGVEETQYF.

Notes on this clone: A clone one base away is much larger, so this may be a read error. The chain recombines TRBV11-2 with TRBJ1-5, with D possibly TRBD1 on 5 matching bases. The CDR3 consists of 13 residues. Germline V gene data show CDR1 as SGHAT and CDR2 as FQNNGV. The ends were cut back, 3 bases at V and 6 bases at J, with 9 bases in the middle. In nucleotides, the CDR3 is TGTGCCAGCAGCTTCGGGGGGGGTCAGCCCCAGCATTTT. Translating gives CASSFGGGQPQHF.

The CDR3 loop is CASSPPRRGNTGELFF. DNA of the CDR3: TGTGCCAGTAGCCCACCCCGCAGGGGGAACACCGGGGAGCTGTTTTTT. This chain connects TRBV19 to TRBJ2-2, with D possibly matching TRBD1 (6 bases). CDR1 is LNHDA, CDR2 SQIVND, per germline (reference sequence). CDR3 length equals 16 residues. Between the trimmed V and J ends, which lost 6 bases and 1 base, there was a span of 15 bases.

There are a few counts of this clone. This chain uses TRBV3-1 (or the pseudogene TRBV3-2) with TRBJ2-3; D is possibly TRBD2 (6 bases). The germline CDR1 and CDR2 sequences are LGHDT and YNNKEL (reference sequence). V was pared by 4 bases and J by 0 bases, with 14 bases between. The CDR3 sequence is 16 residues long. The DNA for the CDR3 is TGTGCCAGCAGCCGGGGACCGGCGGGGAGCACAGATACGCAGTATTTT. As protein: CASSRGPAGSTDTQYF.

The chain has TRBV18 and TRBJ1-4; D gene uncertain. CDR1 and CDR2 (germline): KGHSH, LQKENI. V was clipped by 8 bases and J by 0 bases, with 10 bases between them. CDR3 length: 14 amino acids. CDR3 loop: CASAGSATNEKLFF. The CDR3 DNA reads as TGTGCCAGCGCCGGTAGTGCAACTAATGAAAAACTGTTTTTT.

The CDR3 spells CASSRGLRDEQFF. CDR3 sequence (DNA): TGTGCCAGCTCACGGGGGCTAAGAGATGAGCAGTTCTTC. This rearrangement joins TRBV18 to TRBJ2-1; possible D gene TRBD1, 6 bases. V was shortened by 4 bases and J by 8 bases, with 12 bases between the two germline ends. The CDR3 runs 13 residues. Germline V gene lookup returns CDR1 KGHSH and CDR2 LQKENI.

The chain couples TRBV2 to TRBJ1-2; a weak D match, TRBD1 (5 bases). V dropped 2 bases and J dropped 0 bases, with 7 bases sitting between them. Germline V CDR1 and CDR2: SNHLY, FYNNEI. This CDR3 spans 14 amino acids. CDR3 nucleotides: TGTGCCAGCAGTGAACAGGGCCCTAACTATGGCTACACCTTC. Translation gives CASSEQGPNYGYTF.

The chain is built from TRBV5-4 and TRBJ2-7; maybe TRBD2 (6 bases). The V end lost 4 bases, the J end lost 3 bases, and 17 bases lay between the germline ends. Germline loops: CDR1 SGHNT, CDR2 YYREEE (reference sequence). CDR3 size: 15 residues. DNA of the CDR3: TGTGCCAGCAGCCCCGGACTAAACCCGAACTACGAGCAGTACTTC. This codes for CASSPGLNPNYEQYF.

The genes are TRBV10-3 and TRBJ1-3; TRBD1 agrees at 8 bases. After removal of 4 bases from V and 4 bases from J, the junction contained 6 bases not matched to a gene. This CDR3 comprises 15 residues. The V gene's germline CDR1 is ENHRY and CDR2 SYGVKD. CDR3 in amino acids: CAISAGGAVGNTIYF. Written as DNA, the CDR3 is TGTGCCATCAGTGCAGGGGGCGCGGTCGGAAACACCATATATTTT.